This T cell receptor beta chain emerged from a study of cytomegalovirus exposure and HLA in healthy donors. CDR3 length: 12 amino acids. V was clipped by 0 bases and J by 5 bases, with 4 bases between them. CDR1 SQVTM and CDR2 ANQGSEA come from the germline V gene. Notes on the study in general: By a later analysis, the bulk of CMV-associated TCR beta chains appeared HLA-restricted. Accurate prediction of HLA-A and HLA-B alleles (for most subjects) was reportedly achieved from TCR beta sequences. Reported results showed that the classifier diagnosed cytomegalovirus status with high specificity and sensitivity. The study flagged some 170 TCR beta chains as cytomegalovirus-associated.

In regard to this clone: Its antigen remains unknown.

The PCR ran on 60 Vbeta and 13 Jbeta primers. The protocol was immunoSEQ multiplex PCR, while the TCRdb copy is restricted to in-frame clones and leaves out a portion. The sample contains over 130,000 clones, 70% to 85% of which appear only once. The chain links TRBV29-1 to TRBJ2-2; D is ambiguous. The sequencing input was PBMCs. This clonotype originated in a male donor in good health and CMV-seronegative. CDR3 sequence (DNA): TGCAGCGTTGAAGATATGACCGGGGAGCTGTTTTTT. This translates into CSVEDMTGELFF.